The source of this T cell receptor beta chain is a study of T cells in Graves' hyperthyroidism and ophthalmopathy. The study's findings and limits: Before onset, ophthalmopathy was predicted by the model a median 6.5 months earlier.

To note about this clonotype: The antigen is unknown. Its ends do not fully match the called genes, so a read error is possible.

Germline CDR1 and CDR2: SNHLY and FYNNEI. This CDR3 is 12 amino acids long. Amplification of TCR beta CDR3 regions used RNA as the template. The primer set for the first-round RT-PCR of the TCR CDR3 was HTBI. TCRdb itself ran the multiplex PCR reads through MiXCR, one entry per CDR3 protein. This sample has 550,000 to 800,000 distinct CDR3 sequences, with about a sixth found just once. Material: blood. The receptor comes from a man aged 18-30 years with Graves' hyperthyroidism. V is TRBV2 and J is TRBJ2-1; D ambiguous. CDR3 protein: CAGSSVYNEQFF. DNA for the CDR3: TGTGCCGGCAGTTCGGTCTACAATGAGCAGTTCTTC. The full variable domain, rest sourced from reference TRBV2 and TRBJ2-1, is EPEVTQTPSHQVTQMGQEVILRCVPISNHLYFYWYRQILGQKVEFLVSFYNNEISEKSEIFDDQFSVERPDGSNFTLKIRSTKLEDSAMYFCAGSSVYNEQFFGPGTRLTVL.